A single TCR beta chain is shown here with its context. The antigen is unknown. This record comes from a study of blood T cells in healthy people across ages. Study results and caveats: Not knowing donor CMV status may have confounded expanded clonotype changes. The study could not conclusively compare naive and antigen-experienced cells, given its unsorted PBMCs.

It was with a sample-barcoded 5' primer and a J-beta primer mix that a second PCR of roughly 7 to 11 cycles was run. Every sample returned 2.5 million or more CDR3-containing paired-end reads. TCRdb analysed the 5' RACE reads with MiXCR anew, one entry per CDR3 protein. The table has about 1.4 million distinct CDR3 sequences, approximately 59% seen once; the top ten hold 5% to 7%. Donors gave approximately 9.9 milliliters of peripheral blood apiece. Looked up from germline, CDR1 is SNHLY and CDR2 is FYNNEI. The CDR3 is made up of 14 amino acids. Trimming removed 6 bases from V and 5 bases from J, with 16 bases in between.

This clonotype originated in a man younger than 35 in good health. Input material: blood. The chain recombines TRBV2 with TRBJ1-2; tentative D call: TRBD1 (6 bases). CDR3 residues: CASRGRGGTYGYTF. Here the CDR3 DNA reads TGTGCCAGCAGGGGCCGGGGAGGGACATATGGCTACACCTTC.